The following is a T cell receptor (beta chain) sequence with its context. What it binds is not known. RNA totalling roughly 0.45 to 1 ug underwent reverse transcription with random hexamers. TCRdb reprocessed the immunoSEQ multiplex PCR reads via MiXCR and lists one record per CDR3 protein. The repertoire includes some 170,000 distinct CDR3 sequences, just under 95% of them detected once, and 0.095% to 0.1% sits in the top ten. V lost 3 bases and J 1 base, leaving 12 bases between the germline ends. The CDR3 is made up of 15 amino acids. In germline, CDR1 is KGHSH, CDR2 LQKENI. The sample comes from a study of CD8 T cells in Susac syndrome. The overall study: Sequenced Susac syndrome patients included five or six with active disease and fewer than 10 who were in remission. Patients with Susac syndrome were therapy-naive, on corticosteroids, or on intravenous immunoglobulin alone at the time that blood was drawn. Findings of the study overall: Within Susac syndrome CD4+ T cell repertoires, clonal expansion was not evident.

Sequencing was performed on CD4+ T cells from PBMCs. The receptor was isolated from a human donor with Susac syndrome. The rearrangement uses TRBV18 and TRBJ1-1; no reliable D call. CDR3 protein: CASSPRPTSNTEAFF. The CDR3 DNA reads TGTGCCAGCTCACCCCGGCCAACCTCGAACACTGAAGCTTTCTTT.